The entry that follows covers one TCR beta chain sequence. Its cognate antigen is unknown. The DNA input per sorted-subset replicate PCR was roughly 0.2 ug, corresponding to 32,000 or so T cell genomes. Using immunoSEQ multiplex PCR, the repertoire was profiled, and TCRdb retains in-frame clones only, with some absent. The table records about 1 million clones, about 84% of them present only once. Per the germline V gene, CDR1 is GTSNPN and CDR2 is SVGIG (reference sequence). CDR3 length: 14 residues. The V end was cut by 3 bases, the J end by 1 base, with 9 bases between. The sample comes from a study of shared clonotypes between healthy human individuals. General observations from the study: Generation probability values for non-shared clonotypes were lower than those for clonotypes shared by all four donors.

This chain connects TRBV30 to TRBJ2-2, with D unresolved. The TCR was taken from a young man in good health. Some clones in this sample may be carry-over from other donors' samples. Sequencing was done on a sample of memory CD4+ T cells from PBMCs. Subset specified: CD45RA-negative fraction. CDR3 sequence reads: CAWRALGNTGELFF. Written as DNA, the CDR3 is TGTGCCTGGAGGGCCCTGGGGAACACCGGGGAGCTGTTTTTT.